The present T cell receptor (beta chain) was sequenced within a study of blood T cell repertoires in COVID-19. V lost 2 bases and J lost 3; bases outside the gene matches: 3. Germline V CDR1 and CDR2: SGHTA, FQGTGA. The CDR3 is 15 residues long. Only in-frame clones appear in the TCRdb table, and some are missing; sequencing was by immunoSEQ multiplex PCR. Among under 450,000 clones listed, more than 70% were seen once. The Seattle patients, enrolled during active infection, were followed longitudinally. The source material was peripheral blood. The chain carries TRBV7-3 and TRBJ2-2; 7 bases line up with TRBD1. This sequence was found in a woman aged 45-65 years with COVID-19, enrolled during active disease. CDR3 nucleotides: TGTGCCAGCAGCTTACAAGGGGGCGACACCGGGGAGCTGTTTTTT. Translated, it gives CASSLQGGDTGELFF.